A single sample gave rise to the 26 T cell receptor beta chains below, sequenced in a study of CD8+ T cells in alopecia areata. cDNA reverse transcribed from extracted RNA served as the sequencing template. Clones were sequenced by immunoSEQ multiplex PCR, and TCRdb holds only the in-frame ones, with some missing. The sample lists around 210,000 clones, 64% seen once, with more than 3.5% in the top ten. Treatment of the sample: oral pan-JAK inhibitor, 5-10 mg twice daily. The sequenced sample was CD4+ T cells sorted from blood, obtained at week 4, from a patient treated with tofacitinib. The receptors here all came from a human donor with alopecia areata.

The chain uses TRBV19 and TRBJ1-1, with D unresolved. The ends were cut back, 7 bases at V and 6 bases at J, with 15 bases in the middle. The CDR3 loop spans 13 amino acids. Per germline, CDR1 LNHDA and CDR2 SQIVND (reference sequence). CDR3 coding DNA: TGTGCCAGTACGTCCGCGGTCAAGGCTGAAGCTTTCTTT. It translates to CASTSAVKAEAFF.

The genes are TRBV9 and TRBJ1-2; 8 bases map to TRBD1. The germline V gene encodes CDR1 SGDLS and CDR2 YYNGEE. The V segment lost 1 base and the J segment 5 bases; nucleotides outside the gene matches: 7. The CDR3 has 15 amino acids. CDR3 nucleotides: TGTGCCAGCAGCGTATTAGGACAGGGATCATATGGCTACACCTTC. Its translation: CASSVLGQGSYGYTF.

The V call is TRBV2, the J call TRBJ1-5; D may be TRBD1 (5 bases). CDR3 length: 14 amino acids. Germline assignment: CDR1 SNHLY and CDR2 FYNNEI. Trimming pared 2 bases from V and 6 bases from J, leaving 11 bases between. The CDR3 bases are TGTGCCAGCAGTGAAACAGGAAGGAGTCAGCCCCAGCATTTT. It is translated as CASSETGRSQPQHF.

V and J are TRBV15 and TRBJ1-2; 11 bases are a match to TRBD1. There are 15 residues in the CDR3. Germline trimming cut 1 base from V and 8 bases from J; bases unmatched to any gene: 6. Per the germline V gene, CDR1 is LNHNV and CDR2 is YYDKDF (reference sequence). In nucleotides, the CDR3 is TGTGCCACCAGCAGAGTGTGGACAGGGGGCGAAGGCTACACCTTC. This codes for CATSRVWTGGEGYTF.

The chain is built from TRBV29-1 and TRBJ1-5; TRBD1 aligns across 8 bases. V was pared by 7 bases and J by 4 bases, with 6 bases of the junction left unmatched. The CDR3 consists of 13 residues. The germline CDR1 and CDR2 sequences are SQVTM and ANQGSEA. The CDR3 DNA reads as TGCAGCGCCGGACAGGGTCGTAATCAGCCCCAGCATTTT. Translation gives CSAGQGRNQPQHF.

With respect to this clone: The junction departs from germline at one end; a sequencing error may be responsible. This chain connects TRBV6-1 to TRBJ1-1, with D tentatively TRBD1 (6 bases). CDR1 and CDR2 (germline): MNHNS, SASEGT. The CDR3 sequence is 14 residues long. CDR3: CASSEAWDTPLSIF. In nucleotides, the CDR3 is TGTGCCAGCAGTGAAGCTTGGGACACACCTTTGTCGATCTTT.

This chain joins TRBV29-1 and TRBJ2-3, with D perhaps being TRBD1 or TRBD2 (5 bases each). CDR1 is SQVTM, CDR2 ANQGSEA, per germline. The CDR3 is made up of 14 amino acids. Trimming stripped 4 bases from V and 4 bases from J, with 15 bases between. The CDR3 bases are TGCAGCGTTGGGGGCGGCGGGCGCCCAGATACGCAGTATTTT. The encoded protein is CSVGGGGRPDTQYF.

This clone appeared a few times. This chain links TRBV18 with TRBJ2-3; D is unresolved. The CDR3 is made up of 12 amino acids. Between the trimmed V and J ends, which lost 4 bases and 2 bases, there was a span of 4 bases. Germline V gene sequence: CDR1 KGHSH, CDR2 LQKENI. CDR3 sequence: CASSLLTDTQYF. The CDR3 coding sequence is TGTGCCAGCTCACTCCTCACAGATACGCAGTATTTT.

The J gene is TRBJ2-3, the V gene TRBV11-3, with D possibly TRBD2 on 5 matching bases. V lost 5 bases and J 11 bases, leaving 14 bases between the germline ends. Germline V gene data show CDR1 as SGHNT and CDR2 as YENEEA. The CDR3 is 12 amino acids. This chain's CDR3 is CASSGATEGQYF. In DNA, the CDR3 is TGTGCCAGCAGCGGAGCAACCGAGGGGCAGTATTTT. Combining the CDR3 with reference TRBV11-3 and TRBJ2-3 gives the whole variable domain EAGVVQSPRYKIIEKKQPVAFWCNPISGHNTLYWYLQNLGQGPELLIRYENEEAVDDSQLPKDRFSAERLKGVDSTLKIQPAELGDSAVYLCASSGATEGQYFGPGTRLTVL.

Points on this clone: At the DNA level, this CDR3 is encoded by other sequences in the same sample as well. V usage is TRBV29-1 and J usage is TRBJ2-3; D call uncertain. CDR3 size: 11 residues. Between the trimmed V and J ends, which lost 4 bases and 0 bases, there was a span of 2 bases. In germline, CDR1 is SQVTM, CDR2 ANQGSEA. The CDR3 DNA is TGCAGCGTTGCCAGCACAGATACGCAGTATTTT. It codes for CSVASTDTQYF.

This sequence joins TRBV29-1 and TRBJ2-7, with D unresolved. The germline CDR1 and CDR2 sequences are SQVTM and ANQGSEA. The ends were cut back, 6 bases at V and 3 bases at J, with 9 bases in the middle. This CDR3 has 11 residues. The CDR3 here is CSVRAIYEQYF. The CDR3 DNA sequence: TGCAGCGTCCGGGCGATCTACGAGCAGTACTTC.

This clone occurred a few times. The rearrangement links TRBV6-6 to TRBJ1-4; tentatively, D is TRBD1 (5 bases). Germline V gives CDR1 MNHNY, CDR2 SVGAGI (reference sequence). This CDR3 has 13 amino acids. V gave up 2 bases and J gave up 13 bases, with 14 bases separating them. The DNA for the CDR3 is TGTGCCAGCAGTTACGACCGTGAGGGGTTACTGTTTTTT. Its protein product is CASSYDREGLLFF.

The rearrangement joins TRBV20-1 to TRBJ1-2, with a possible D match to TRBD1 (5 bases). The CDR3 length is 11 residues. Trimming shortened V by 6 bases and J by 3 bases, and 8 bases separated the two germline ends. Germline lookup yields CDR1 DFQATT and CDR2 SNEGSKA (reference sequence). DNA of the CDR3: TGCAGTGCCCAGACAGACTATGGCTACACCTTC. Protein: CSAQTDYGYTF.

The chain recombines TRBV29-1 with TRBJ1-1; D ambiguous. CDR1 and CDR2 (germline): SQVTM, ANQGSEA. The ends were cut back, 7 bases at V and 0 bases at J, with 15 bases in the middle. The CDR3 is made up of 14 amino acids. The CDR3 coding sequence is TGCAGCGGATACGAGAATCTCATGAACACTGAAGCTTTCTTT. It codes for CSGYENLMNTEAFF.

The V gene is TRBV7-9, the J gene TRBJ1-2, with D hard to call. Germline assignment: CDR1 SEHNR and CDR2 FQNEAQ (reference sequence). V gave up 1 base and J gave up 6 bases, with 12 bases separating them. This CDR3 region has 14 residues. The CDR3 coding sequence is TGTGCCAGCAGCTTAGGGGCCGGCTGGGATGGCTACACCTTC. It yields the protein CASSLGAGWDGYTF.

CDR3: CAWSVGSRGNSNQPQHF. In DNA, the CDR3 is TGTGCCTGGAGTGTAGGGAGCAGGGGTAATAGCAATCAGCCCCAGCATTTT. The chain uses TRBV30 and TRBJ1-5; perhaps TRBD1 as D (6 bases). The CDR3 spans 17 residues. V shed 0 bases and J shed 0 bases, with 15 bases lying between them. From germline, CDR1 is GTSNPN and CDR2 SVGIG (reference sequence). The full variable domain, its missing parts supplied by reference TRBV30 and TRBJ1-5, is SQTIHQWPATLVQPVGSPLSLECTVEGTSNPNLYWYRQAAGRGLQLLFYSVGIGQISSEVPQNLSASRPQDRQFILSSKKLLLSDSGFYLCAWSVGSRGNSNQPQHFGDGTRLSIL.

The CDR3: CASSRQGGQETQYF. The CDR3, as DNA: TGTGCCAGCAGCAGGCAGGGTGGCCAAGAGACCCAGTACTTC. V usage is TRBV9 and J usage is TRBJ2-5, with D perhaps TRBD1 (5 bases). V lost 4 bases and J lost 1, with 11 bases in between. The CDR3 runs to 14 residues. CDR1 and CDR2 from the germline V gene are SGDLS and YYNGEE. The complete variable domain, with remaining parts taken from reference TRBV9 and TRBJ2-5, reads DSGVTQTPKHLITATGQRVTLRCSPRSGDLSVYWYQQSLDQGLQFLIQYYNGEERAKGNILERFSAQQFPDLHSELNLSSLELGDSALYFCASSRQGGQETQYFGPGTRLLVL.

The gene calls are TRBV29-1 and TRBJ2-1; TRBD2 is a possible D gene (5 bases). The V and J ends lost 6 bases and 5 bases respectively, with 17 bases between them. CDR3 length: 14 residues. Germline lookup yields CDR1 SQVTM and CDR2 ANQGSEA. The CDR3 DNA reads TGCAGCGTAGCCAAGAGGGCTGGGAACAATGAGCAGTTCTTC. Residues: CSVAKRAGNNEQFF.

This chain links TRBV4-1 with TRBJ1-2; the D gene is possibly TRBD1 (5 bases). Germline V gives CDR1 MGHRA, CDR2 YSYEKL. Trimming removed 0 bases at V and 8 bases at J, with 13 bases between. The CDR3 contains 14 residues. The CDR3 nucleotides read TGCGCCAGCAGCCAAGATCTCAGGGAAGTAGGCTACACCTTC. It yields the protein CASSQDLREVGYTF.

The genes are TRBV19 and TRBJ1-6; D not certain. Germline-derived CDR1 and CDR2 are LNHDA and SQIVND (reference sequence). The CDR3 extends over 14 amino acids. Trimming took 1 base from V and 8 from J, leaving 9 bases between them. The CDR3 here is CASSIVGSYSPLHF. The DNA of the CDR3 is TGTGCCAGTAGTATAGTCGGCTCGTATTCACCCCTCCACTTT.

On this clone itself: The same CDR3 also results from other DNA sequences found in this sample. The rearrangement joins TRBV29-1 to TRBJ2-3; D call uncertain. The CDR3 length is 13 residues. Germline CDR1 and CDR2: SQVTM and ANQGSEA. V lost 4 bases and J 0 bases, leaving 8 bases between the germline ends. Written as DNA, the CDR3 is TGCAGCGTTGGAACAGCCAGCACAGATACGCAGTATTTT. Protein: CSVGTASTDTQYF.

This rearrangement joins TRBV15 to TRBJ2-3, with TRBD1 matching 7 bases. Trimming removed 1 base from V and 1 base from J; junction bases left unmatched: 5. The CDR3 is made up of 16 amino acids. Germline loops: CDR1 LNHNV, CDR2 YYDKDF (reference sequence). The CDR3 DNA sequence: TGTGCCACCAGCAGAGCTCGAGGGGGCGGCACAGATACGCAGTATTTT. The encoded protein is CATSRARGGGTDTQYF.

The chain employs TRBV4-3 and TRBJ1-1, with D uncertain. CDR3 size: 13 residues. Germline V gene sequence: CDR1 LGHNA, CDR2 YSLEER. Trimming stripped 3 bases from V and 1 base from J, with 6 bases between. The CDR3 loop is CASSHRRNTEAFF. The CDR3 DNA sequence: TGCGCCAGCAGCCATAGGAGGAACACTGAAGCTTTCTTT.

This clone was seen a few times. The V call is TRBV23-1, the J call TRBJ1-6; a weak D match, TRBD1 (6 bases). TRBV23-1 falls under the ORF class, with uncertain function. CDR3 length: 19 amino acids. Trimming cost V 7 bases and J 5 bases, with 27 bases left between them. CDR3 sequence: CASIPCPGRRGIDNSPLHF. DNA for the CDR3: TGCGCCAGCATCCCCTGTCCCGGCCGCAGGGGAATAGATAATTCACCCCTCCACTTT.

This clone was seen a few times. This rearrangement joins TRBV7-2 to TRBJ2-5, with a possible D match to TRBD1 (5 bases). Germline V gene data show CDR1 as SGHTA and CDR2 as FQGNSA. Trimming removed 5 bases at V and 4 bases at J, with 20 bases between. This CDR3 spans 16 amino acids. The CDR3 DNA is TGTGCCAGCAGCAACCAGAGATTTGGCAGGGCAGAGACCCAGTACTTC. It specifies CASSNQRFGRAETQYF.

The J gene is TRBJ1-1, the V gene TRBV2, with no clear D. V lost 4 bases to trimming and J lost 1 base, with 7 bases between them. Germline assignment: CDR1 SNHLY and CDR2 FYNNEI. CDR3 length equals 13 residues. The chain's CDR3 is CASSGRRNTEAFF. The CDR3 DNA follows: TGTGCCAGCAGTGGACGGAGGAACACTGAAGCTTTCTTT. The full variable domain, rest sourced from reference TRBV2 and TRBJ1-1, is EPEVTQTPSHQVTQMGQEVILRCVPISNHLYFYWYRQILGQKVEFLVSFYNNEISEKSEIFDDQFSVERPDGSNFTLKIRSTKLEDSAMYFCASSGRRNTEAFFGQGTRLTVV.